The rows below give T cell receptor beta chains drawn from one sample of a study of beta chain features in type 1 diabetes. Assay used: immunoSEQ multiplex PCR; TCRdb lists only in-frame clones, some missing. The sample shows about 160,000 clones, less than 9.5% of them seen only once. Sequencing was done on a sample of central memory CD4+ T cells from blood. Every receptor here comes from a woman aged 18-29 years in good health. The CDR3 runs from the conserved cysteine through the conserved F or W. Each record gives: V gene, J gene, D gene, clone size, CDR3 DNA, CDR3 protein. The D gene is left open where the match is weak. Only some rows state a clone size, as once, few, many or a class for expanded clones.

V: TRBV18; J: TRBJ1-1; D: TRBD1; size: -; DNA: TGTGCCAGCTCACCCTCCGGGACAGGGACCATGAACACTGAAGCTTTCTTT; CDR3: CASSPSGTGTMNTEAFF
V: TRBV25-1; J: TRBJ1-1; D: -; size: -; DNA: TGTGCCAGCAGCGTGAACACTGAAGCTTTCTTT; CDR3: CASSVNTEAFF
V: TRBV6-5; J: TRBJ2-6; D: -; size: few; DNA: TGTGCCAGCAGTTCCCTCTCTGGGGCCAACGTCCTGACTTTC; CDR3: CASSSLSGANVLTF
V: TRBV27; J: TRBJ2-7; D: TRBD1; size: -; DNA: TGTGCCAGCAGTCGACAGGGGGCCGAGGACGAGCAGTACTTC; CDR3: CASSRQGAEDEQYF
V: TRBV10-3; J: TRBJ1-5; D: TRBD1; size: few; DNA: TGTGCCTCCCAGGGACAGGGAGCCAATCTAGGCAATCAGCCCCAGCATTTT; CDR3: CASQGQGANLGNQPQHF
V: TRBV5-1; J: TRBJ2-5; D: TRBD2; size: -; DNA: TGCGCCAGCAGCTCCCGACTAGCGGGGGGCAGGGAGACCCAGTACTTC; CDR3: CASSSRLAGGRETQYF
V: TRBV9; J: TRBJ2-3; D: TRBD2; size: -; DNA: TGTGCCAGCAGCGTTAGCGGGGGGACCACAGATACGCAGTATTTT; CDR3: CASSVSGGTTDTQYF
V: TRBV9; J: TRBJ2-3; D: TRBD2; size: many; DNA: TGTGCCAGCAGCGGGGGGACTAGCGGGGGGTCCGGGACGCAGTATTTT; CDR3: CASSGGTSGGSGTQYF
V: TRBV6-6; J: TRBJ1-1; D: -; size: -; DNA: TGTGCCAGCAGTTATGGGTCAGGGGTGGGCACTGAAGCTTTCTTT; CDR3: CASSYGSGVGTEAFF
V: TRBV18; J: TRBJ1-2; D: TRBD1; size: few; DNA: TGTGCCAGCTCACCCCGGCAGGGGGATACTAACTATGGCTACACCTTC; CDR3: CASSPRQGDTNYGYTF
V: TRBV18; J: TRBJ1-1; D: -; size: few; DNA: TGTGCCAGCTCACCACCGGCGGGGAACACTGAAGCTTTCTTT; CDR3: CASSPPAGNTEAFF
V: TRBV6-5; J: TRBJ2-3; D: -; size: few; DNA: TGTGCCAGCAGTTACTCCTTCCTAGCGGATACGCAGTATTTT; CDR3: CASSYSFLADTQYF
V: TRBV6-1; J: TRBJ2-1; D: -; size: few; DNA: TGTGCCATCAGTGAGTCTACTAGCCCCCCCTACAATGAGCAGTTCTTC; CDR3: CAISESTSPPYNEQFF
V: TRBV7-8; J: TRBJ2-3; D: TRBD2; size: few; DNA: TGTGCCAGCAGCTCGGCGGCGGGGGGTGGATATACGCAGTATTTT; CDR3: CASSSAAGGGYTQYF
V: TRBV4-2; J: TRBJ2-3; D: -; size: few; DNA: TGTGCCAGCAGCGCGGGACAGTCGAGCACAGATACGCAGTATTTT; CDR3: CASSAGQSSTDTQYF
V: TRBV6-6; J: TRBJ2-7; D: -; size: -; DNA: TGTGCCAGCAGTTACTTGGTGAGCTACGAGCAGTACTTC; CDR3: CASSYLVSYEQYF
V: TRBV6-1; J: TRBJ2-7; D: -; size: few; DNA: TGTGCCAGCAGTGAATCAGGTGGCGAGCAGTACTTC; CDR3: CASSESGGEQYF
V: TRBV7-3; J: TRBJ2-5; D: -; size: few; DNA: TGTGCCAGCAGCCTCCAGGCTACGGAGACCCAGTACTTC; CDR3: CASSLQATETQYF
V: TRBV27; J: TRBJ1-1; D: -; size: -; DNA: TGTGCCAGCGGTCGCGGGGGGGCGCGGACCCCTGAAGCTTTCTTT; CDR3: CASGRGGARTPEAFF
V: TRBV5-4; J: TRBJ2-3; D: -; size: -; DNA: TGTGCCAGCAGCAACCAGGTCAACACAGATACGCAGTATTTT; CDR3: CASSNQVNTDTQYF
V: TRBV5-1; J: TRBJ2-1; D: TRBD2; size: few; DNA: TGCGCCAGCAGCCCTGTGGGTAGCGGGGGGGGTGAGCAGTTCTTC; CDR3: CASSPVGSGGGEQFF
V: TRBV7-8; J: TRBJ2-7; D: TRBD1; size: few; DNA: TGTGCCAGCAGCTTAGCGGACAGGCGGTCCTACGAGCAGTACTTC; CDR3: CASSLADRRSYEQYF
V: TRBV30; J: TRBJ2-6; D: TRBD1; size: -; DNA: TGTGCCTGGAGTAGGGACAGGGTCTCAGCTGGGGCCAACGTCCTGACTTTC; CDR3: CAWSRDRVSAGANVLTF
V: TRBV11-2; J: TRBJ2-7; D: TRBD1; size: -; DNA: TGTGCCAGCAGCGGTACGGGACAGACCAAGCAGTACTTC; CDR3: CASSGTGQTKQYF
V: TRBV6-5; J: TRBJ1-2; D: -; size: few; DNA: TGTGCCAGCAGCGGGGGCTATGGCTACACCTTC; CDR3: CASSGGYGYTF
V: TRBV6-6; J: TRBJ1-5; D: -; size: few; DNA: TGTGCCAGCAGCTCCAAGGGAGATAATCAGCCCCAGCATTTT; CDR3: CASSSKGDNQPQHF
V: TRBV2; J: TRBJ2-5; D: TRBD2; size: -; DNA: TGTGCCAGCAGGGACCGGGGGGGCCAAGAGACCCAGTACTTC; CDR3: CASRDRGGQETQYF
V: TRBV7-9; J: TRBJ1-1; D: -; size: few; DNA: TGTGCCAGCAGCTTAGTAGGTGGGGGGTCGGGCACTGAAGCTTTCTTT; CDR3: CASSLVGGGSGTEAFF
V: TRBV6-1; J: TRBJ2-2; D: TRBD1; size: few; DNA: TGTGCCAGCAGTGGACAGGGGGACGGGGAGCTGTTTTTT; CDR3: CASSGQGDGELFF
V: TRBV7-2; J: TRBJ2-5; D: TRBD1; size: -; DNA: TGTGCCGGGGGGCAGGGGGCGGGGGAGACCCAGTACTTC; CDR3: CAGGQGAGETQYF
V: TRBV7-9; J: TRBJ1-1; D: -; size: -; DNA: TGTGCCAGCAGCCTCCAACAGGGCACTGAAGCTTTCTTT; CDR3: CASSLQQGTEAFF
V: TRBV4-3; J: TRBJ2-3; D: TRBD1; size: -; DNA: TGCGCCAGCAGCCAATCGGGACAGGGGGGACCAGATACGCAGTATTTT; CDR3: CASSQSGQGGPDTQYF
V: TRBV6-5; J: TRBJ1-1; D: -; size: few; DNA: TGTGCCAGCAAACAGACAGAGATGAACACTGAAGCTTTCTTT; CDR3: CASKQTEMNTEAFF
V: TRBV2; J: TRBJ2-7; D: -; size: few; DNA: TGTGCCAGCAGTGACTCAGGGGCGTCCTACGAGCAGTACTTC; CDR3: CASSDSGASYEQYF
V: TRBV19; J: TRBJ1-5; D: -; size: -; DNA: TGTGCCAGTAGGACGGACATCCGACAGCCCCAGCATTTT; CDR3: CASRTDIRQPQHF
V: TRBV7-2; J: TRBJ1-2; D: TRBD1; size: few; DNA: TGTGCCAGCAGCACCCCCTCCAGGGGGGACGACTATGGCTACACCTTC; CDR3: CASSTPSRGDDYGYTF
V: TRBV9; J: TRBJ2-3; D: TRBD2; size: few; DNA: TGTGCCAGCAGCGCCGCTAGCGGGGGGGCTGGCACAGATACGCAGTATTTT; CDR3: CASSAASGGAGTDTQYF
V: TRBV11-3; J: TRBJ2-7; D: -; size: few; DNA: TGTGCCAGCAGCTTAGAAGGACAGCCTTCCTACGAGCAGTACTTC; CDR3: CASSLEGQPSYEQYF
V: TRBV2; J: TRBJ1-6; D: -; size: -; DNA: TGTGCCAGCAACTCCGCGAGGGCAAGTTCACCCCTCCACTTT; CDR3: CASNSARASSPLHF
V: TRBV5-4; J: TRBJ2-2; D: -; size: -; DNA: TGTGCCAGCAGCGGGCCGGGGACCGGGGAGCTGTTTTTT; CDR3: CASSGPGTGELFF
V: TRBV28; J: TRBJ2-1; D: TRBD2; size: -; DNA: TGTGCCAGCAGTCCCCGCGGGAGAGGGAATGAGCAGTTCTTC; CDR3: CASSPRGRGNEQFF
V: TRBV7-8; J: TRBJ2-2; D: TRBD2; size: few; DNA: TGTGCCAGCAGCCTACTAGCGGTTAACACCGGGGAGCTGTTTTTT; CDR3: CASSLLAVNTGELFF
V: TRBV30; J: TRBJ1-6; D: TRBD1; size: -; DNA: TGTGCCTGGAGTGCCAACCCAACAGGGGGAGGTTCACCCCTCCACTTT; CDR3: CAWSANPTGGGSPLHF
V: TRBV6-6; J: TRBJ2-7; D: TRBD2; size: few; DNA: TGTGCCAGCAGTCAGACTAGCGGTTCCTACGAGCAGTACTTC; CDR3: CASSQTSGSYEQYF
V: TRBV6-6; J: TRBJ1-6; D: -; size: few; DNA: TGTGCCACGTATAGACAGAATTCACCCCTCCACTTT; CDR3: CATYRQNSPLHF
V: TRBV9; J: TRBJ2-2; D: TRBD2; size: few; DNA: TGTGCCAGCAGCGTTGGACTAGCGGGGGGAACCGGGGAGCTGTTTTTT; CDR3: CASSVGLAGGTGELFF
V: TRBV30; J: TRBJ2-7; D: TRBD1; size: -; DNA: TGTGCCTGGAGTTCGGACAGGCTTAGGGATCAGGGCGAGCAGTACTTC; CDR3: CAWSSDRLRDQGEQYF
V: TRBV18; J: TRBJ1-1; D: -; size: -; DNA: TGTGCCAGCTCCCGGACACCTAACACTGAAGCTTTCTTT; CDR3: CASSRTPNTEAFF
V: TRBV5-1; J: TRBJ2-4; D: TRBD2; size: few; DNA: TGCGCCAGCAGCCGGGGAGGGGACGAAAACATTCAGTACTTC; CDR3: CASSRGGDENIQYF
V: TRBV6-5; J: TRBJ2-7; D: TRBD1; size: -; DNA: TGTGCCAGCAGTCCCTTCGTTGGACAGGGGCAGTACTTC; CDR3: CASSPFVGQGQYF
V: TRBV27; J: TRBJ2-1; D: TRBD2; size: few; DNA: TGTGCCAGCAGCTTGAGCGGGAGAGGTTACAATGAGCAGTTCTTC; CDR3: CASSLSGRGYNEQFF
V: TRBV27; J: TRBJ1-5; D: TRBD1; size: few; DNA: TGTGCCAGCAGTTTAGACAGGGGGGGCAATCAGCCCCAGCATTTT; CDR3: CASSLDRGGNQPQHF
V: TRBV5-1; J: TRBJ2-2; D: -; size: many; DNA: TGCGCCAGCAGCTTGGGAGAGTCGCACGGGGAGCTGTTTTTT; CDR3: CASSLGESHGELFF
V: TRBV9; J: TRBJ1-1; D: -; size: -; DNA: TGTGCCAGCAGCGTAGGAGGAGGGGACACTGAAGCTTTCTTT; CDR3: CASSVGGGDTEAFF
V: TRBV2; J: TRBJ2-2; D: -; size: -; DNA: TGTGCCAGCACCCTCCTGACCGGGGAGCTGTTTTTT; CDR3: CASTLLTGELFF